These T cell receptor beta chains were read from a single sample in a study of beta chain features in type 1 diabetes. Sequencing was performed with immunoSEQ multiplex PCR; in TCRdb, only in-frame clones are kept and a portion is missing. The data show approximately 150,000 clones, 9% to 10% seen once. The specimen was central memory CD4+ T cells from blood. The receptors here all came from a woman aged 40 to 50 in good health. Both conserved end residues are part of each CDR3. D genes are given only for firm matches. Only part of the rows carry a size: once, few, many, or a class if the clone is expanded.

abundance: few; v_gene: TRBV7-2; len: 15; d_gene: TRBD1; j_gene: TRBJ1-2; CDR3nt: TGTGCCAGCAGCTTAGTACAGGGGTCCTCCTATGGCTACACCTTC; CDR3aa: CASSLVQGSSYGYTF
abundance: NA; v_gene: TRBV7-2; len: 13; d_gene: NA; j_gene: TRBJ2-2; CDR3nt: TGTGCCAGCAGCCAGGCCGGCCCCGGGGAGCTGTTTTTT; CDR3aa: CASSQAGPGELFF
abundance: NA; v_gene: TRBV6-6; len: 14; d_gene: NA; j_gene: TRBJ1-2; CDR3nt: TGTGCCAGCAGTTACTCGGCCGGACTCTATGGCTACACCTTC; CDR3aa: CASSYSAGLYGYTF
abundance: NA; v_gene: TRBV6-1; len: 14; d_gene: TRBD1; j_gene: TRBJ2-5; CDR3nt: TGTGCCAGCAGTTGGGACAGTTTTGGGGAGACCCAGTACTTC; CDR3aa: CASSWDSFGETQYF
abundance: NA; v_gene: TRBV11-3; len: 15; d_gene: NA; j_gene: TRBJ2-5; CDR3nt: TGTGCCAGCAGCCCCCGAGGCGGGACAGCGGAGACCCAGTACTTC; CDR3aa: CASSPRGGTAETQYF
abundance: many; v_gene: TRBV15; len: 12; d_gene: NA; j_gene: TRBJ1-5; CDR3nt: TGTGCCACCAGCTCAGGTGGACAGCCCCAGCATTTT; CDR3aa: CATSSGGQPQHF
abundance: NA; v_gene: TRBV20-1; len: 10; d_gene: TRBD1; j_gene: TRBJ1-2; CDR3nt: TGCAGTGCCAGGGGGGATGGCTACACCTTC; CDR3aa: CSARGDGYTF
abundance: few; v_gene: TRBV5-1; len: 15; d_gene: NA; j_gene: TRBJ1-5; CDR3nt: TGCGCCAGCAGCTTGGACGGAGGGAGCAATCAGCCCCAGCATTTT; CDR3aa: CASSLDGGSNQPQHF
abundance: many; v_gene: TRBV18; len: 17; d_gene: TRBD2; j_gene: TRBJ2-1; CDR3nt: TGTGCCAGCTCACCAAACCAGCGGGGGGTCTCCTACAATGAGCAGTTCTTC; CDR3aa: CASSPNQRGVSYNEQFF
abundance: NA; v_gene: TRBV11-2; len: 13; d_gene: TRBD1; j_gene: TRBJ1-6; CDR3nt: TGTGCCAGCAGCCTTCCATCAGGGGGTCCCCTCCACTTT; CDR3aa: CASSLPSGGPLHF
abundance: few; v_gene: TRBV6-5; len: 13; d_gene: NA; j_gene: TRBJ1-1; CDR3nt: TGTGCCAGCATAGGACAGATGAACACTGAAGCTTTCTTT; CDR3aa: CASIGQMNTEAFF
abundance: NA; v_gene: TRBV10-3; len: 14; d_gene: NA; j_gene: TRBJ1-3; CDR3nt: TGTGCCATCAGTGAGTCCGGGACTGGAAACACCATATATTTT; CDR3aa: CAISESGTGNTIYF
abundance: NA; v_gene: TRBV11-2; len: 17; d_gene: TRBD1; j_gene: TRBJ2-7; CDR3nt: TGTGCCAGCAGCTTAGGTGTCGTGGGAAACAGGGGGCGAGAGCAGTACTTC; CDR3aa: CASSLGVVGNRGREQYF
abundance: NA; v_gene: TRBV5-6; len: 13; d_gene: NA; j_gene: TRBJ1-2; CDR3nt: TGTGCCAGCGGTTATACAGCCAACTATGGCTACACCTTC; CDR3aa: CASGYTANYGYTF
abundance: NA; v_gene: TRBV6-1; len: 11; d_gene: NA; j_gene: TRBJ2-1; CDR3nt: TGTGCCAGCAGCCTGGGAGATGAGCAGTTCTTC; CDR3aa: CASSLGDEQFF
abundance: many; v_gene: TRBV27; len: 15; d_gene: NA; j_gene: TRBJ2-3; CDR3nt: TGTGCCAGCAGTTTTCAGGGGCAGAGCACAGATACGCAGTATTTT; CDR3aa: CASSFQGQSTDTQYF
abundance: few; v_gene: TRBV5-4; len: 17; d_gene: TRBD2; j_gene: TRBJ2-1; CDR3nt: TGTGCCAGCAGCCCCGAACTAGCGGGGGGGCGCTACAATGAGCAGTTCTTC; CDR3aa: CASSPELAGGRYNEQFF
abundance: few; v_gene: TRBV7-2; len: 14; d_gene: NA; j_gene: TRBJ2-6; CDR3nt: TGTGCCAGCAGCTTATACTCCGGGGCCAACGTCCTGACTTTC; CDR3aa: CASSLYSGANVLTF
abundance: NA; v_gene: TRBV4-1; len: 16; d_gene: TRBD1; j_gene: TRBJ2-2; CDR3nt: TGCGCCAGCAGCCCAGGAGGGACAGGGGTAACCGGGGAGCTGTTTTTT; CDR3aa: CASSPGGTGVTGELFF
abundance: NA; v_gene: TRBV7-7; len: 12; d_gene: TRBD2; j_gene: TRBJ2-1; CDR3nt: TGTGCCATTCAGACTAGCGGAACTGAGCAGTTCTTC; CDR3aa: CAIQTSGTEQFF
abundance: few; v_gene: TRBV7-9; len: 14; d_gene: NA; j_gene: TRBJ1-1; CDR3nt: TGTGCCAGCAGCCCACAGGGTAGGAACACTGAAGCTTTCTTT; CDR3aa: CASSPQGRNTEAFF
abundance: NA; v_gene: TRBV7-9; len: 14; d_gene: TRBD1; j_gene: TRBJ1-2; CDR3nt: TGTGCCAGCAGCACCGAGACAGGGAGCTATGGCTACACCTTC; CDR3aa: CASSTETGSYGYTF
abundance: few; v_gene: TRBV6-5; len: 14; d_gene: NA; j_gene: TRBJ2-7; CDR3nt: TGTGCCAGCAGTTACGGCGGCGCCGACTACGAGCAGTACTTC; CDR3aa: CASSYGGADYEQYF
abundance: NA; v_gene: TRBV7-9; len: 15; d_gene: NA; j_gene: TRBJ2-5; CDR3nt: TGTGCCAGCAGCCGAAGGGGGGGCCCCGAAGAGACCCAGTACTTC; CDR3aa: CASSRRGGPEETQYF